This TCR beta chain originates from a study of technical replicates of blood from a few donors. Some clones are missing from TCRdb's copy, which holds only in-frame ones; the method was immunoSEQ multiplex PCR. The repertoire holds roughly 67,000 clones, with about 98% as singletons. The germline V gene encodes CDR1 MDHEN and CDR2 SYDVKM. The CDR3 spans 12 residues. The ends were cut back, 5 bases at V and 6 bases at J, with 11 bases in the middle. The sample was T cells isolated from PBMCs. The receptor's source is a human donor in good health. This rearrangement joins TRBV28 to TRBJ2-7, with D possibly being TRBD1 (7 bases). CDR3 nucleotide sequence: TGTGCCAGCAGTACGGAGGGGGCCGAGCAGTACTTC. It specifies CASSTEGAEQYF.